These 19 T cell receptor beta chains were all obtained from the same sample, sequenced in a study of T cells in Graves' hyperthyroidism and ophthalmopathy. Amplification of TCR beta CDR3 regions used RNA as the template. The HTBI primer set drove a first-round RT-PCR of the TCR CDR3. TCRdb recomputed calls from the multiplex PCR reads with MiXCR, one row per CDR3 protein. The sample includes 250,000 to 300,000 distinct CDR3 sequences, 15% of them seen just once. The material sequenced was blood. Receptor source: a woman in her forties or fifties with Graves' hyperthyroidism that later progressed to Graves' ophthalmopathy.

This clonotype has a count of ten or more. This chain links TRBV2 with TRBJ1-1, with 7 positions matching TRBD1. Trimming took 4 bases from V and 2 from J; bases not matched to a gene: 7. The CDR3 contains 15 residues. The germline CDR1 and CDR2 sequences are SNHLY and FYNNEI. The CDR3 spells CASSGWKGANTEAFF. The CDR3 region has the DNA TGTGCCAGCAGTGGATGGAAGGGGGCCAACACTGAAGCTTTCTTT.

This clonotype was seen more than once but under ten times. The rearrangement joins TRBV20-1 to TRBJ2-3; D is possibly TRBD2 (6 bases). The germline V gene has CDR1 DFQATT and CDR2 SNEGSKA (reference sequence). Trimming left V 3 bases short and J 1 base short, with 11 bases between. The CDR3 extends over 14 amino acids. CDR3 coding DNA: TGCAGTGCTAGGGGACTTGCAGGCACAGATACGCAGTATTTT. Its protein product is CSARGLAGTDTQYF.

The chain couples TRBV28 to TRBJ2-1, with a tentative D call TRBD2 (5 bases). The CDR3 covers 15 residues. The V and J ends lost 6 bases and 2 bases respectively, with 14 bases between them. CDR1 and CDR2 (germline): MDHEN, SYDVKM. CDR3 sequence: CASSPRGLAYNEQFF. DNA for the CDR3: TGTGCCAGCAGCCCTAGAGGGCTGGCCTACAATGAGCAGTTCTTC.

This clonotype was seen repeatedly, ten times or more. The chain combines TRBV18 with TRBJ2-7; D is unresolved. This CDR3 has 14 amino acids. Trimming left V 2 bases short and J 7 bases short, with 15 bases between. Germline V CDR1 and CDR2: KGHSH, LQKENI. The CDR3 loop is CASSPAGGLGEQYF. CDR3 coding DNA: TGTGCCAGCTCACCAGCTGGCGGCCTGGGAGAGCAGTACTTC.

In its sample, this clonotype was seen many times. The CDR3 DNA sequence: TGCAGTGCTAGAGATCCTGGGATATCGTACAATGAGCAGTTCTTC. It codes for CSARDPGISYNEQFF. V gene TRBV20-1 combines with J gene TRBJ2-1; D remains unclear. The CDR3 runs to 15 residues. The V gene's germline CDR1 is DFQATT and CDR2 SNEGSKA (reference sequence). Trimming cost V 0 bases and J 4 bases, with 13 bases left between them.

The table lists this clonotype with many counts. Here the CDR3 reads CASSEIAGRGYTF. Written as DNA, the CDR3 is TGTGCCAGCAGTGAAATCGCAGGACGAGGCTACACCTTC. The J gene is TRBJ1-2, the V gene TRBV2; no definite D call. The CDR3 length is 13 residues. Trimming cost V 2 bases and J 8 bases, with 12 bases left between them. CDR1 is SNHLY, CDR2 FYNNEI, per germline. The variable domain in full, completed from reference TRBV2 and TRBJ1-2, reads EPEVTQTPSHQVTQMGQEVILRCVPISNHLYFYWYRQILGQKVEFLVSFYNNEISEKSEIFDDQFSVERPDGSNFTLKIRSTKLEDSAMYFCASSEIAGRGYTFGSGTRLTVV.

This clonotype was seen many times. This rearrangement joins TRBV20-1 to TRBJ1-2, with 7 bases lining up with TRBD1. The germline V gene encodes CDR1 DFQATT and CDR2 SNEGSKA (reference sequence). This CDR3 spans 16 amino acids. J was trimmed by 7 bases and V by 0 bases; bases with no gene match: 14. CDR3 nucleotides: TGCAGTGCTAGAGATCTGCCGGGACAGACACCCGGTGGCTACACCTTC. Translation: CSARDLPGQTPGGYTF.

This clonotype was counted a few times. The chain recombines TRBV18 with TRBJ2-2; 8 bases map to TRBD2. The V segment lost 3 bases and the J segment 1 base; nucleotides outside the gene matches: 4. CDR3 size: 16 residues. Looked up from germline, CDR1 is KGHSH and CDR2 is LQKENI. In DNA form, the CDR3 reads TGTGCCAGCTCACCTACGGGACTAGGGAACACCGGGGAGCTGTTTTTT. Translation: CASSPTGLGNTGELFF.

This clonotype was seen many times. This chain joins TRBV11-2 and TRBJ1-3; D is uncertain. There are 15 residues in the CDR3. Germline CDR1 SGHAT, CDR2 FQNNGV. The V end was cut by 3 bases, the J end by 0 bases, with 9 bases between. DNA for the CDR3: TGTGCCAGCAGCTTCCAAGACTACTCTGGAAACACCATATATTTT. It translates to CASSFQDYSGNTIYF.

Turning to this clonotype: This may be a read error: a much more frequent sequence differs by one nucleotide. The chain carries TRBV5-6 and TRBJ2-3; 8 bases map to TRBD2. This CDR3 is built from 14 residues. The germline V gene has CDR1 SGHDT and CDR2 YYEEEE. CDR3 bases: TGTGCCAGCAAGACTAGCGCCTTCACAGATACGCGGTATTTT. The encoded protein is CASKTSAFTDTRYF.

The V and J genes are TRBV9 and TRBJ2-1; 9 nucleotides align to TRBD2. This CDR3 contains 16 residues. The V gene end was trimmed by 4 bases and the J gene end by 2 bases; junction bases not matched to a gene: 7. In germline, CDR1 is SGDLS, CDR2 YYNGEE. The chain's CDR3 is CASSPGLAYTYNEQFF. In DNA, the CDR3 is TGTGCCAGCAGCCCGGGACTAGCATATACCTACAATGAGCAGTTCTTC.

Many counts were recorded for this clonotype. V is TRBV7-8 and J is TRBJ1-4; D unclear. Trimming pared 2 bases from V and 7 bases from J, leaving 14 bases between. Germline-derived CDR1 and CDR2 are SGHVS and FQNEAQ. This CDR3 has 15 amino acids. As DNA, the CDR3 is TGTGCCAGCAGCTTACTGGGGTCAGTCGCTGAAAAACTGTTTTTT. The encoded protein is CASSLLGSVAEKLFF.

This clonotype was picked up one time. The rearrangement uses TRBV11-3 and TRBJ2-1; 7 bases agree with TRBD2. Germline V gives CDR1 SGHNT, CDR2 YENEEA. The CDR3 runs to 14 residues. Trimming at V came to 2 bases and at J to 5 bases, leaving 3 bases not matched to a gene. The CDR3 sequence: CASSLRGVDNEQFF. The DNA for the CDR3 is TGTGCCAGCAGCTTACGGGGGGTGGACAATGAGCAGTTCTTC.

This clonotype was detected ten times or more. V and J are TRBV5-1 and TRBJ2-5, with a weak D call TRBD2 (6 bases). The CDR3 is made up of 17 amino acids. Germline values: CDR1 SGHRS, CDR2 YFSETQ. Trimming stripped 0 bases from V and 2 bases from J, with 17 bases between. CDR3: CASSLETRGGGQETQYF. The CDR3 bases are TGCGCCAGCAGCTTGGAGACTAGAGGAGGAGGGCAAGAGACCCAGTACTTC.

This clonotype was observed at least ten times. The V and J genes are TRBV5-6 and TRBJ1-5, with 8 bases aligning to TRBD1. CDR3 size: 16 residues. Germline trimming cut 2 bases from V and 7 bases from J; bases unmatched to any gene: 11. CDR1 is SGHDT and CDR2 is YYEEEE in the germline V gene. As DNA, the CDR3 is TGTGCCAGCAGCTTAAAACGGACAGGGAAGGACCAGCCCCAGCATTTT. Translating it yields CASSLKRTGKDQPQHF.

The chain combines TRBV4-1 with TRBJ1-2; 12 bases agree with TRBD1. Trimming at V came to 2 bases and at J to 7 bases, leaving 5 bases not matched to a gene. Germline V gives CDR1 MGHRA, CDR2 YSYEKL. The CDR3 spans 15 residues. CDR3 sequence: CASSQSGQGASGYTF. Here the CDR3 DNA reads TGCGCCAGCAGCCAATCGGGACAGGGGGCTTCTGGCTACACCTTC.

Worth noting for this clonotype: One base away lies a much larger clone, so this may be a sequencing read error. The chain is built from TRBV7-9 and TRBJ2-5, with D maybe TRBD2 (6 bases). The CDR3 loop spans 13 amino acids. Looked up from germline, CDR1 is SEHNR and CDR2 is FQNEAQ (reference sequence). V lost 3 bases and J lost 9, with 14 bases in between. CDR3 in DNA: TGTGCCAGCAGCTTTAGGGCGGGGTCGTCCCAGTACTTC. This gives the protein CASSFRAGSSQYF. Supplemented by reference TRBV7-9 and TRBJ2-5, the full variable domain reads DTGVSQNPRHKITKRGQNVTFRCDPISEHNRLYWYRQTLGQGPEFLTYFQNEAQLEKSRLLSDRFSAERPKGSFSTLEIQRTEQGDSAMYLCASSFRAGSSQYFGPGTRLLVL.

The CDR3 loop reads CASSPGLALEQYF. The CDR3 DNA reads as TGTGCCTCCTCCCCGGGACTAGCGCTCGAGCAGTACTTC. The rearrangement uses TRBV27 and TRBJ2-7, with 10 bases aligning to TRBD2. This CDR3 is 13 amino acids long. V trimming: 11 bases; J trimming: 6 bases; junction bases outside the gene matches: 10. Germline V gene data show CDR1 as MNHEY and CDR2 as SMNVEV (reference sequence).

This clonotype occurred a few times. V usage is TRBV11-2 and J usage is TRBJ1-2, with D hard to call. Trimming shortened V by 5 bases and J by 8 bases, and 15 bases separated the two germline ends. The CDR3 length is 13 residues. Germline loops: CDR1 SGHAT, CDR2 FQNNGV. The DNA for the CDR3 is TGTGCCAGCAGCAAGTCGGACCGTGGGGGCTACACCTTC. This translates into CASSKSDRGGYTF.